Below are 9 T cell receptor beta chains sequenced from a single sample in a study of beta chain features in type 1 diabetes. Every bit of the isolated RNA underwent reverse transcription, so sequencing read expressed TCRB transcripts. Measured with immunoSEQ multiplex PCR; TCRdb has only the in-frame clones, and not every one. Of under 450,000 clones listed, around 14% were seen once; the top ten hold approximately 0.035%. The sequenced material came from naive CD4+ T cells from blood. These TCRs come from a man aged 30-40 years in good health.

CDR3 in amino acids: CATARSIQETQYF. For the CDR3, the DNA is TGTGCCACAGCGAGAAGTATCCAAGAGACCCAGTACTTC. The gene calls are TRBV19 and TRBJ2-5; no clear D gene. This CDR3 is built from 13 residues. Germline lookup yields CDR1 LNHDA and CDR2 SQIVND (reference sequence). The V and J ends lost 10 bases and 1 base respectively, with 13 bases between them.

This chain uses TRBV18 with TRBJ2-2; unclear D gene. Trimming pared 4 bases from V and 5 bases from J, leaving 14 bases between. CDR1 is KGHSH, CDR2 LQKENI, per germline. The CDR3 totals 15 residues. The CDR3 spells CASSLIQTETGELFF. CDR3 DNA: TGTGCCAGCTCACTTATCCAAACAGAAACCGGGGAGCTGTTTTTT.

V is TRBV30 and J is TRBJ2-5; D assignment may be TRBD1 or TRBD2 (5 bases each). This CDR3 is built from 14 residues. Germline V gene sequence: CDR1 GTSNPN, CDR2 SVGIG (reference sequence). Trimming cost V 2 bases and J 6 bases, with 16 bases left between them. The CDR3, as DNA: TGTGCCTGGAGTCCCGGGACCCTAGAACAGACCCAGTACTTC. It yields the protein CAWSPGTLEQTQYF.

V gene TRBV25-1 combines with J gene TRBJ2-4; 9 nucleotides agree with TRBD1. With 6 bases clipped from V and 8 bases from J, the junction kept 5 bases outside the gene matches. The CDR3 covers 13 residues. Germline V gene sequence: CDR1 MGHDK, CDR2 SYGVNS. In DNA, the CDR3 is TGTGCCAGCAGGGGGACAGGGTTGGACATTCAGTACTTC. It encodes CASRGTGLDIQYF.

This sequence joins TRBV18 and TRBJ2-3; D ambiguous. This CDR3 is 15 amino acids long. Trimming removed 1 base from V and 0 bases from J, with 8 bases in between. CDR1 and CDR2 from the germline V gene are KGHSH and LQKENI. The CDR3 bases are TGTGCCAGCTCACCACGAGAGTCTAGCACAGATACGCAGTATTTT. Translating gives CASSPRESSTDTQYF.

This clone has more than one count but fewer than ten. The gene calls are TRBV6-5 and TRBJ2-5; 11 nucleotides line up with TRBD2. This CDR3 is 16 amino acids long. V gave up 4 bases and J gave up 1 base; unmatched junction bases: 5. Germline CDR1 and CDR2: MNHEY and SVGAGI. CDR3 sequence: CASSSGLAEIQETQYF. CDR3 DNA: TGTGCCAGCAGTTCGGGACTAGCGGAGATCCAAGAGACCCAGTACTTC.

This chain links TRBV10-3 with TRBJ2-1, with TRBD2 matching over 9 bases. This CDR3 is 15 amino acids long. From germline, CDR1 is ENHRY and CDR2 SYGVKD. J lost 3 bases, V lost 2 bases, and 2 bases had no gene match. CDR3 residues: CAISESSGGYNEQFF. The CDR3 DNA reads as TGTGCCATCAGTGAGAGTAGCGGGGGCTACAATGAGCAGTTCTTC.

This sequence joins TRBV9 and TRBJ1-1; D unclear. There are 13 residues in the CDR3. The germline CDR1 and CDR2 sequences are SGDLS and YYNGEE. V was cut by 2 bases and J by 5 bases, with 10 bases left in between. The CDR3 protein is CASSVGVQTEAFF. CDR3 sequence (DNA): TGTGCCAGCAGCGTTGGGGTTCAGACTGAAGCTTTCTTT.

The chain joins TRBV4-1 to TRBJ2-3, with 9 bases aligning to TRBD2. The CDR3 length is 17 residues. Germline V lookup: CDR1 MGHRA, CDR2 YSYEKL. After removal of 7 bases from V and 3 bases from J, the junction contained 14 bases not matched to a gene. Here the CDR3 DNA reads TGCGCCAGCACTCAGACCCTAGCGGGGAGGAGAACAGATACGCAGTATTTT. Translating gives CASTQTLAGRRTDTQYF.